These 20 T cell receptor beta chains share one sample of origin, sequenced in a study of CD8 T cells in ankylosing spondylitis (dated by TCRdb to the late 2010s). The method was 5' RACE. Sequencing was performed on an Illumina HiSeq 2500. In TCRdb, the public reads were trimmed at Q25 with fastp and aligned with MiXCR, with productive beta chains retained. All rows with the same CDR3 protein become a single entry with the most common DNA and genes. Recorded for this sample are 250,000 to 350,000 distinct CDR3 sequences; 20% of them occurred a single time. Of the sample, roughly 8.3% is held by the ten largest clones. Sequenced sample: blood, either unsorted or a sorted T cell fraction (not recorded which). The receptors stem from a male donor with ankylosing spondylitis or in good health (not recorded which).

This clonotype came up a few times. This sequence joins TRBV27 and TRBJ2-3; no definite D call. The CDR3 loop spans 14 amino acids. Trimming pared 5 bases from V and 3 bases from J, leaving 12 bases between. CDR1 MNHEY and CDR2 SMNVEV come from the germline V gene (reference sequence). The CDR3 DNA sequence: TGTGCCAGCAGTCGCTTGGGCCTAACAGATACGCAGTATTTT. Its protein is CASSRLGLTDTQYF.

This clonotype has just a few counts. The gene calls are TRBV29-1 and TRBJ1-2; the match to TRBD1 covers 9 bases. The CDR3 runs 14 residues. The trim removed 3 bases at V and 5 bases at J, leaving 7 bases unmatched. In germline, CDR1 is SQVTM, CDR2 ANQGSEA. The CDR3 region is CSVEGDRASYGYTF. As DNA, the CDR3 is TGCAGCGTTGAGGGGGACAGGGCCTCTTATGGCTACACCTTC.

This clonotype came up many times. The rearrangement links TRBV6-2 or TRBV6-3 to TRBJ1-1; D call uncertain. This CDR3 comprises 11 residues. The V gene lost 5 bases and the J gene lost 7 bases, with 8 bases spanning the gap. Germline CDR1 is MNHEY and CDR2 is SVGEGT. In nucleotides, the CDR3 is TGTGCCAGCAGTGACGGCTTTGAAGCTTTCTTT. This sequence encodes CASSDGFEAFF.

This chain links TRBV19 with TRBJ2-1; TRBD2 might be the D (6 bases). V dropped 6 bases and J dropped 5 bases, with 11 bases sitting between them. The germline CDR1 and CDR2 sequences are LNHDA and SQIVND (reference sequence). This CDR3 is built from 13 residues. CDR3 region: CASSTTRHNEQFF. The DNA for the CDR3 is TGTGCCAGTAGCACGACTAGGCACAATGAGCAGTTCTTC.

This clonotype has a count of ten or more. J is TRBJ2-7 and V is TRBV5-1; D is perhaps TRBD1 (6 bases). The length of the CDR3 is 16 residues. Germline assignment: CDR1 SGHRS and CDR2 YFSETQ. V dropped 0 bases and J dropped 0 bases, with 13 bases sitting between them. In nucleotides, the CDR3 is TGCGCCAGCAGCTTGGATGGAAGGACAGCCTCCTACGAGCAGTACGTC. Its translation is CASSLDGRTASYEQYV.

This clonotype was seen repeatedly, ten times or more. This rearrangement joins TRBV29-1 to TRBJ2-1; 7 nucleotides match TRBD1. Trimming cost V 4 bases and J 2 bases; bases outside gene matches: 2. This CDR3 is 13 amino acids long. CDR1 and CDR2 from the germline V gene are SQVTM and ANQGSEA. CDR3 sequence (DNA): TGCAGCGTTGGTCAGGGGGCCTACAATGAGCAGTTCTTC. This sequence encodes CSVGQGAYNEQFF.

The gene calls are TRBV5-1 and TRBJ1-1, with D maybe TRBD1 (5 bases). This CDR3 has 15 residues. Per the germline V gene, CDR1 is SGHRS and CDR2 is YFSETQ. Trimming removed 1 base from V and 0 bases from J, with 10 bases in between. This CDR3 reads CASSLTWGLNTEAFF. In nucleotides, the CDR3 is TGCGCCAGCAGCTTGACGTGGGGCCTGAACACTGAAGCTTTCTTT.

This clonotype was detected a few times. V usage is TRBV12-3 or TRBV12-4 and J usage is TRBJ1-3; D not resolved. This CDR3 has 15 residues. The ends were cut back, 5 bases at V and 2 bases at J, with 13 bases in the middle. CDR3 protein: CASSPDGGTGNTIYF. The CDR3 coding sequence is TGTGCCAGCAGTCCCGATGGCGGAACTGGAAACACCATATATTTT.

The rearrangement uses TRBV5-1 and TRBJ2-1; a possible D gene is TRBD2 (6 bases). CDR1 and CDR2 from the germline V gene are SGHRS and YFSETQ. The ends were cut back, 0 bases at V and 5 bases at J, with 12 bases in the middle. The CDR3 runs 15 residues. This chain's CDR3 is CASSLGRGGNNEQFF. The CDR3 nucleotides read TGCGCCAGCAGCTTGGGTAGGGGAGGTAACAATGAGCAGTTCTTC. The full variable domain, completed using reference TRBV5-1 and TRBJ2-1, is KAGVTQTPRYLIKTRGQQVTLSCSPISGHRSVSWYQQTPGQGLQFLFEYFSETQRNKGNFPGRFSGRQFSNSRSEMNVSTLELGDSALYLCASSLGRGGNNEQFFGPGTRLTVL.

This chain links TRBV6-1 with TRBJ2-1; 8 nucleotides match TRBD2. The V gene's germline CDR1 is MNHNS and CDR2 SASEGT. The CDR3 loop spans 15 amino acids. V shed 4 bases, J shed 9 bases, and the junction held 11 bases outside the gene matches. CDR3 sequence: CASSAPPGLVSEQFF. The DNA for the CDR3 is TGTGCCAGCAGTGCCCCTCCGGGACTAGTTAGTGAGCAGTTCTTC.

The rearrangement links TRBV15 to TRBJ2-1, with D possibly TRBD2 on 7 matching bases. The CDR3 runs 17 residues. CDR1 LNHNV and CDR2 YYDKDF come from the germline V gene (reference sequence). The V end lost 8 bases, the J end lost 10 bases, and 30 bases lay between the germline ends. The CDR3 spells CATRDVGGLVGGGEQFF. CDR3 nucleotide sequence: TGTGCCACCCGCGACGTCGGGGGGCTCGTGGGAGGAGGGGAGCAGTTCTTC.

The chain recombines TRBV18 with TRBJ2-7; no clear D. V dropped 4 bases and J dropped 2 bases, with 12 bases sitting between them. The CDR3 runs to 14 residues. Per germline, CDR1 KGHSH and CDR2 LQKENI. Here the CDR3 DNA reads TGTGCCAGCTCACTTAGTATGAGAACCTACGAGCAGTACGTC. Its protein product is CASSLSMRTYEQYV.

This clonotype occurred a few times. This rearrangement joins TRBV2 to TRBJ2-3, with D hard to call. The CDR3 is 12 residues long. Germline CDR1 SNHLY, CDR2 FYNNEI. V lost 3 bases and J 2 bases, leaving 3 bases between the germline ends. In DNA, the CDR3 is TGTGCCAGCAGTGAGAACACAGATACGCAGTATTTT. This codes for CASSENTDTQYF.

The chain has TRBV7-9 and TRBJ1-1; D not certain. The CDR3 has 13 residues. The germline V gene encodes CDR1 SEHNR and CDR2 FQNEAQ (reference sequence). Trimming removed 6 bases at V and 1 base at J, with 9 bases between. CDR3 amino acids: CASRELRNTEAFF. Written as DNA, the CDR3 is TGTGCCAGCAGGGAACTGCGGAACACTGAAGCTTTCTTT.

The chain has TRBV24-1 and TRBJ2-6; no clear D. V lost 3 bases, J lost 4 bases, and 9 bases lay in between. Germline V gives CDR1 KGHDR, CDR2 SFDVKD. The CDR3 runs to 15 residues. This chain's CDR3 is CATSDPDGGANVLTF. Written as DNA, the CDR3 is TGTGCCACCAGTGATCCCGACGGGGGGGCCAACGTCCTGACTTTC.

In its sample, this clonotype was seen a few times. The genes are TRBV20-1 and TRBJ2-5, with TRBD2 as a possible D gene (5 bases). Germline V gene data show CDR1 as DFQATT and CDR2 as SNEGSKA (reference sequence). The CDR3 extends over 16 amino acids. The V end was cut by 3 bases, the J end by 4 bases, with 21 bases between. The CDR3 reads CSARNPETTQPETQYF. Written as DNA, the CDR3 is TGCAGTGCTAGGAATCCTGAGACTACCCAACCAGAGACCCAGTACTTC.

The genes are TRBV5-1 and TRBJ2-1; the D is unclear. V lost 0 bases, J lost 12 bases, and 7 bases lay in between. The CDR3 extends over 11 amino acids. CDR1 and CDR2 from the germline V gene are SGHRS and YFSETQ. The CDR3 loop reads CASSLGSGQFF. The DNA for the CDR3 is TGCGCCAGCAGCTTGGGGTCCGGGCAGTTCTTC. Based on the CDR3 plus reference TRBV5-1 and TRBJ2-1, the full variable domain is KAGVTQTPRYLIKTRGQQVTLSCSPISGHRSVSWYQQTPGQGLQFLFEYFSETQRNKGNFPGRFSGRQFSNSRSEMNVSTLELGDSALYLCASSLGSGQFFGPGTRLTVL.

This rearrangement joins TRBV6-1 to TRBJ1-1; D not resolved. Trimming left V 4 bases short and J 4 bases short, with 10 bases between. CDR1 and CDR2 from the germline V gene are MNHNS and SASEGT. The CDR3 covers 13 residues. The CDR3 sequence: CASSATRATEAFF. The CDR3 coding sequence is TGTGCCAGCAGTGCAACCCGAGCCACTGAAGCTTTCTTT.

The rearrangement joins TRBV28 to TRBJ2-5; D is undetermined. The V and J ends lost 6 bases and 5 bases respectively, with 10 bases between them. Germline assignment: CDR1 MDHEN and CDR2 SYDVKM. The CDR3 covers 12 residues. The CDR3 region is CASRDGGETQYF. CDR3 DNA sequence: TGTGCCAGCAGAGACGGTGGGGAGACCCAGTACTTC. Based on the CDR3 plus reference TRBV28 and TRBJ2-5, the full variable domain is DVKVTQSSRYLVKRTGEKVFLECVQDMDHENMFWYRQDPGLGLRLIYFSYDVKMKEKGDIPEGYSVSREKKERFSLILESASTNQTSMYLCASRDGGETQYFGPGTRLLVL.

This clonotype was counted at least ten times. This rearrangement joins TRBV24-1 to TRBJ2-3, with TRBD1 identical over 11 bases. Looked up from germline, CDR1 is KGHDR and CDR2 is SFDVKD. V lost 6 bases, J lost 5 bases, and 6 bases stayed unmatched. The CDR3 sequence is 15 residues long. The CDR3 DNA sequence: TGTGCCACCAGTCGGACAGGGGGCTCAAGAGATACGCAGTATTTT. It specifies CATSRTGGSRDTQYF.